A selection of T cell receptor beta chains follows, all from one sample in a study of regulatory T cells in long-lasting Graves disease. One entry per CDR3 protein, called by TCRdb with MiXCR from the multiplex PCR reads. The data show 530,000 or so distinct CDR3 sequences, 13% seen once. The data also belong to a second study, concerning T cells in Graves' hyperthyroidism and ophthalmopathy.

The specimen comprised peripheral blood mononuclear cells (PBMCs), sampled at new diagnosis, from a patient treated with antithyroid drugs. The receptors come from a man aged 25 to 40 with Graves disease. Both conserved end residues are part of each CDR3. A D gene is named only where the DNA matches it firmly. Rows give clone size only sometimes, using once, few, many, or a class for an expanded clone.

v_gene	abundance	d_gene	j_gene	CDR3nt	CDR3aa
TRBV11-2	many	NA	TRBJ2-5	TGTGCCAGCAGCGCGGGACAACCCCAAGAGACCCAGTACTTC	CASSAGQPQETQYF
TRBV12-3/TRBV12-4	NA	TRBD2	TRBJ2-1	TGTGCCAGCAGTTTAGGACTAGCGGCCGGGAATGAGCAGTTCTTC	CASSLGLAAGNEQFF
TRBV5-4	NA	NA	TRBJ1-6	TGCGCCAGCAGCTTACCAGGGGACGGCAATTCACCCCTCCACTTT	CASSLPGDGNSPLHF
TRBV5-4	NA	NA	TRBJ2-3	TGTGCCAGCAGCTTCCCGGGACCGCCTGGGGGTACGCAGTATTTT	CASSFPGPPGGTQYF
TRBV27	many	TRBD1	TRBJ2-1	TGTGCCAGCAGTCCGGACAGGGCCGACTACAATGAGCAGTTCTTC	CASSPDRADYNEQFF
TRBV18	many	NA	TRBJ1-2	TGTGCCAGCTCACCACGACGGACAACTAACTATGGCTACACCTTC	CASSPRRTTNYGYTF
TRBV12-3/TRBV12-4	many	TRBD1	TRBJ2-3	TGTGCCAGCACCACGACAGGGCGGCCTAGCACAGATACGCAGTATTTT	CASTTTGRPSTDTQYF
TRBV30	few	NA	TRBJ1-2	TGTGCCTGGAGTGTGGGGGTAGACGGCTACACCTTC	CAWSVGVDGYTF
TRBV18	NA	TRBD2	TRBJ2-7	TGTGCCAGCTCACCAATAGGACTAGCGGGATACGAGCAGTACTTC	CASSPIGLAGYEQYF
TRBV6-1	NA	TRBD2	TRBJ2-1	TGTGCCAGCAGTCGTCGGACTAGCGGGAGGGCCAATGAGCAGTTCTTC	CASSRRTSGRANEQFF
TRBV10-3	few	TRBD2	TRBJ2-1	TGTGCCATCAGTGACCGGCTAGCGGTTTACAATGAGCAGTTCTTC	CAISDRLAVYNEQFF
TRBV9	few	NA	TRBJ2-5	TGTGCCAGCAGCGTCCAGGGCCTAGAGACCCAGTACTTC	CASSVQGLETQYF
TRBV30	many	NA	TRBJ2-1	TGTGCCTGGAGTGTAGGGCCGAATGAGCAGTTCTTC	CAWSVGPNEQFF
TRBV27	NA	NA	TRBJ2-6	TGTGCCAGCAGTTTGATGGTCGGGTCTGGGGCCAACGTCCTGACTTTC	CASSLMVGSGANVLTF
TRBV6-1	many	NA	TRBJ2-5	TGTGCCAGCAGTGAATTTAAGGAAGAGACCCAGTACTTC	CASSEFKEETQYF
TRBV12-5	many	NA	TRBJ2-7	TGTGCTAGTGGTTTGGGGGTCGGAACCTACGAGCAGTACTTC	CASGLGVGTYEQYF
TRBV12-3/TRBV12-4	NA	TRBD2	TRBJ2-7	TGTGCCAGCAGTGAGACTAGCGGGTATGGCATGGGGGAGCAGTACTTC	CASSETSGYGMGEQYF
TRBV6-2/TRBV6-3	many	TRBD2	TRBJ2-1	TGTGCCAGCAGTTACCACCTTAGCGGGACCTATGAGCAGTTCTTC	CASSYHLSGTYEQFF
TRBV12-3/TRBV12-4	many	NA	TRBJ1-1	TGTGCCAGCAGTTTAGAGTGGGGGCCTGAAGCTTTCTTT	CASSLEWGPEAFF
TRBV2	NA	NA	TRBJ2-6	TGTGCCAGCACCCCGCAATTAGCCGGCTCTGGGGCCAACGTCCTGGCTTTC	CASTPQLAGSGANVLAF
TRBV13	many	NA	TRBJ2-7	TGTGCCAGCAGCTTGGATAGCGAGCAGTACTTC	CASSLDSEQYF
TRBV6-1	few	TRBD2	TRBJ2-3	TGTGCCAGCAGTGAATCGGGAGGCCCTGATACGCAGTATTTT	CASSESGGPDTQYF
TRBV20-1	many	TRBD1	TRBJ1-2	TGCAGTGCGTGGGACAGGGAGGCCTATGGCTACACCTTC	CSAWDREAYGYTF
TRBV6-1	many	NA	TRBJ2-3	TGTGCCAGCAGGCTGATGAGCACAGATACGCAGTATTTT	CASRLMSTDTQYF
TRBV11-2	many	NA	TRBJ2-2	TGTGCCAGCAGCCTTCATGGGCCGTCCGGGGAGCTGTTTTTT	CASSLHGPSGELFF
TRBV20-1	many	TRBD2	TRBJ2-7	TGCAGTGCTAGCGACCTACTAGCGGGAGGGAGAGAGCAGTACTTC	CSASDLLAGGREQYF
TRBV19	few	NA	TRBJ1-1	TGTGCCAGTAGTATGAAGGGATTGGCTGGTCGGAACACTGAAGCTTTCTTT	CASSMKGLAGRNTEAFF
TRBV19	NA	NA	TRBJ2-1	TGTGCCAGTAGTATGGTTAGCGGTCCTTTTCGTTACAATGAGCAGTTCTTC	CASSMVSGPFRYNEQFF
TRBV15	NA	TRBD1	TRBJ1-4	TGTGCCACCAGCACGACAGGGAGAAATGAAAAACTGTTTTTT	CATSTTGRNEKLFF
TRBV15	many	TRBD2	TRBJ2-7	TGTGCCACCAGCAGAGATTTACTAGCGGGAAATAGAGGGCAGTACTTC	CATSRDLLAGNRGQYF
TRBV19	few	NA	TRBJ1-1	TGTGCCAGTAGTATCGAAGACGGCACTGAAGCTTTCTTT	CASSIEDGTEAFF
TRBV20-1	many	NA	TRBJ2-1	TGCAGTGCTAGCCCTTGGGACTTAACCTACAATGAGCAGTTCTTC	CSASPWDLTYNEQFF
TRBV29-1	few	NA	TRBJ2-5	TGCAGCGTTGTGGGTCGGACTGAGCTGATGGAGACCCAGTACTTC	CSVVGRTELMETQYF
TRBV7-9	NA	NA	TRBJ1-1	TGTGCCAGCAGCTTAATAGCCGGGAGAGAAGCTTTCTTT	CASSLIAGREAFF
TRBV27	many	NA	TRBJ1-6	TGTGCCAGCAGTTCCCAGGAGGGGATCAATTCACCCCTCCACTTT	CASSSQEGINSPLHF
TRBV6-2/TRBV6-3	many	NA	TRBJ2-7	TGTGCCAGCAATCCCGGGGCCCCCTACGAGCAGTACTTC	CASNPGAPYEQYF
TRBV7-7	many	TRBD1	TRBJ2-5	TGTGCCAGCAGCTTAGTGTTGGGGACAGGGGGAGAGACCCAGTACTTC	CASSLVLGTGGETQYF
TRBV28	many	NA	TRBJ2-3	TGTGCCAGCAGTTTCATGCGGGGTAACACAGATACGCAGTATTTT	CASSFMRGNTDTQYF
TRBV7-9	NA	TRBD2	TRBJ2-1	TGTGCCAGCAGCTTAGTACGGAGCGGGAGTTCCTACAATGAGCAGTTCTTC	CASSLVRSGSSYNEQFF
TRBV11-3	NA	NA	TRBJ2-7	TGTGCCAGCAGCTTCAGTAGCCCCTACGAGCAGTACTTC	CASSFSSPYEQYF
TRBV9	few	NA	TRBJ1-1	TGTGCCAGCAGCGAGGACCCGGGGGCGGAAGCTTTCTTT	CASSEDPGAEAFF
TRBV9	many	NA	TRBJ2-7	TGTGCCAGCAGCGTAGGAGACCCTGCCAGCTCCTACGAGCAGTACTTC	CASSVGDPASSYEQYF
TRBV12-3/TRBV12-4	many	NA	TRBJ2-7	TGTGCCAGCAGTCCGCCCACGACAGGTTCCGCACCCTACGAGCAGTACTTC	CASSPPTTGSAPYEQYF
TRBV12-3/TRBV12-4	many	TRBD2	TRBJ2-3	TGTGCCAGCGGACTAGCGCCCCCAGATACGCAGTATTTT	CASGLAPPDTQYF
TRBV5-1	many	NA	TRBJ1-6	TGCGCCAGCAGGGGGCAGGAAGACAATTCACCCCTCCACTTT	CASRGQEDNSPLHF
TRBV27	NA	NA	TRBJ2-7	TGTGCCAGCAGTTTATATGGGGGGAACGAGCAGTACTTC	CASSLYGGNEQYF
TRBV7-9	NA	TRBD1	TRBJ2-5	TGTGCCAGCAGCTTAAGAAGGGCAGGGGGCGAGACCCAGTACTTC	CASSLRRAGGETQYF